This T cell receptor (beta chain) was observed in a study of response to subunit inactivated influenza vaccine. This clonotype has a handful of counts. MiXCR, applied by TCRdb to the RT-PCR reads, yields one record per CDR3 protein. This sample carries 160,000 or so distinct CDR3 sequences, 11% of them seen once, and the ten largest clones take roughly 12%. This specimen was non-naive T cells sorted from PBMCs, taken more than 35 days after vaccination. This receptor was identified in a man in his fifties or sixties who received an inactivated influenza vaccine.

CDR3 coding DNA: TGCAGTGCTAGAGAAGGTAGCGGGAGGGTTAGGAATGAGCAGTTCTTC. Encoded protein: CSAREGSGRVRNEQFF. The chain has TRBV20-1 and TRBJ2-1; 11 bases agree with TRBD2. Looked up from germline, CDR1 is DFQATT and CDR2 is SNEGSKA (reference sequence). The CDR3 loop spans 16 amino acids. Unmatched junction bases numbered 8, after V lost 0 bases and J lost 7 bases.